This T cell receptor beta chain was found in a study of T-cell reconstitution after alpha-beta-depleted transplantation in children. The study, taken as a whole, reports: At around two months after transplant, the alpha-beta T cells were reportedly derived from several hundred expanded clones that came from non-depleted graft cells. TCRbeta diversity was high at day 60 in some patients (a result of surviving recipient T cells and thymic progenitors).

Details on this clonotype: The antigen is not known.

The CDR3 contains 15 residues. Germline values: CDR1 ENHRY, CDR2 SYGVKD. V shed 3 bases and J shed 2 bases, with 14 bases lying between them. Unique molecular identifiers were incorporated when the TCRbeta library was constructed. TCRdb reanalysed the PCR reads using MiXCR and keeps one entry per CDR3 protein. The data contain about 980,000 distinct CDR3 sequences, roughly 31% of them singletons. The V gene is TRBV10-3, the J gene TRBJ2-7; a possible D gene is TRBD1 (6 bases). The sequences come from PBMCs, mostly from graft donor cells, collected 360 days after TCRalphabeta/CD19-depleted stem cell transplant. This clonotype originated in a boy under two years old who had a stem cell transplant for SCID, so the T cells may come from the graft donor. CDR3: CAISDPPGTTYEQYF. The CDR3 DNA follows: TGTGCCATCAGTGACCCACCCGGGACAACCTACGAGCAGTACTTC.